Each of the 4 T cell receptor beta chains below was sequenced from the same sample in a study of OX40 agonist ivuxolimab in advanced cancers. The assay was immunoSEQ multiplex PCR, and TCRdb's table has in-frame clones only and misses some. The sample includes more than 75,000 clones, approximately 90% seen only once; the top ten take 0.8% to 1%. The specimen was CD4+ or CD8+ T cells sorted from blood, collected in a trial of the OX40 agonist ivuxolimab. The receptors were sampled from an adult with an advanced solid tumor such as melanoma, head and neck, liver or kidney cancer.

The CDR3 nucleotides read TGCGCCAGCAGCTTGGTGCCGGGAAAGAACACTGAAGCTTTCTTT. Its protein product is CASSLVPGKNTEAFF. V is TRBV5-1 and J is TRBJ1-1; D remains ambiguous. The germline V gene encodes CDR1 SGHRS and CDR2 YFSETQ. The V and J ends lost 0 bases and 1 base respectively, with 10 bases between them. The CDR3 runs to 15 residues.

The chain joins TRBV6-5 to TRBJ1-6, with TRBD1 matching over 11 bases. The CDR3 totals 16 residues. Unmatched junction bases numbered 5, after V lost 0 bases and J lost 10 bases. In germline, CDR1 is MNHEY, CDR2 SVGAGI. The DNA of the CDR3 is TGTGCCAGCAGTTACTCGCGGACAGGGGGCGAATCACCCCTCCACTTT. This sequence encodes CASSYSRTGGESPLHF.

The chain carries TRBV4-1 and TRBJ2-3, with 11 nucleotides matching TRBD2. Germline V CDR1 and CDR2: MGHRA, YSYEKL. This CDR3 has 16 residues. After removal of 4 bases from V and 1 base from J, the junction contained 4 bases not matched to a gene. The CDR3: CASSRTSGGRTDTQYF. The CDR3 bases are TGCGCCAGCAGCCGTACTAGCGGGGGCCGCACAGATACGCAGTATTTT.

The chain combines TRBV29-1 with TRBJ2-7; maybe TRBD2 (6 bases). Germline assignment: CDR1 SQVTM and CDR2 ANQGSEA. This CDR3 contains 13 residues. Trimming left V 4 bases short and J 2 bases short, with 12 bases between. Here the CDR3 DNA reads TGCAGCGTTGCCAGAGGACTAACCTACGAGCAGTACTTC. Translated, it gives CSVARGLTYEQYF.